The 31 T cell receptor beta chains reported below all come from one sample, sequenced in a study of blood T cell repertoires in COVID-19. Profiling relied on immunoSEQ multiplex PCR, and the TCRdb table lists in-frame clones only, not all of them. The table lists about 52,000 clones, approximately 85% of them singletons. Sequenced sample: peripheral blood. The receptors were sampled from a human donor in a cohort sampled during active COVID-19.

This clone has a single count. The genes are TRBV30 and TRBJ1-4; possible D gene TRBD1, 5 bases. From germline, CDR1 is GTSNPN and CDR2 SVGIG (reference sequence). Between the trimmed V and J ends, which lost 5 bases and 8 bases, there was a span of 15 bases. The CDR3 loop spans 13 amino acids. The CDR3 reads CAWRRASGEKLFF. CDR3 DNA: TGTGCCTGGCGCCGGGCGTCAGGGGAAAAACTGTTTTTT.

V and J are TRBV6-1 and TRBJ2-7; D not certain. From germline, CDR1 is MNHNS and CDR2 SASEGT. V lost 2 bases to trimming and J lost 3 bases, with 8 bases between them. CDR3 length: 13 residues. The CDR3 region is CASSEYRVYEQYF. In DNA form, the CDR3 reads TGTGCCAGCAGTGAATACAGAGTCTACGAGCAGTACTTC.

The chain's CDR3 is CASSLPGTGVATNEKLFF. The CDR3 DNA is TGTGCCAGCAGTCTCCCGGGGACAGGAGTTGCAACTAATGAAAAACTGTTTTTT. The chain recombines TRBV28 with TRBJ1-4, with 8 bases identical to TRBD1. V gave up 5 bases and J gave up 0 bases; unmatched junction bases: 11. The germline V gene encodes CDR1 MDHEN and CDR2 SYDVKM. The CDR3 runs to 18 residues.

The chain joins TRBV10-3 to TRBJ2-2; unclear D gene. V shed 4 bases and J shed 1 base, with 7 bases lying between them. Germline CDR1 reads ENHRY; CDR2 reads SYGVKD. The CDR3 extends over 14 amino acids. In nucleotides, the CDR3 is TGTGCCATCAGTGGTTCAGGGAACACCGGGGAGCTGTTTTTT. Translation gives CAISGSGNTGELFF.

The J gene is TRBJ1-1, the V gene TRBV12-3 or TRBV12-4, with D possibly being TRBD1 (6 bases). The CDR3 runs to 13 residues. The germline V and J ends were trimmed by 4 bases and 6 bases, with 12 bases remaining between them. CDR3 amino acids: CASSSYRVPEAFF. The CDR3 coding sequence is TGTGCCAGCAGTTCCTACAGGGTCCCTGAAGCTTTCTTT.

The rearrangement joins TRBV27 to TRBJ2-4, with TRBD1 matching 7 bases. V lost 5 bases and J lost 1; bases outside the gene matches: 17. The CDR3 is 19 amino acids. The germline gives CDR1 MNHEY, CDR2 SMNVEV (reference sequence). The CDR3, as DNA: TGTGCCAGCAGTCCGGGGACAGCCGAGTTTTGGAGTGCCAAAAACATTCAGTACTTC. This translates into CASSPGTAEFWSAKNIQYF.

The V and J genes are TRBV2 and TRBJ2-1; TRBD2 is a possible D gene (5 bases). V was cut by 5 bases and J by 5 bases, with 10 bases left in between. The CDR3 totals 13 residues. The germline V gene has CDR1 SNHLY and CDR2 FYNNEI. The CDR3 DNA follows: TGTGCCAGCAGTACGGAGCGGAACAATGAGCAGTTCTTC. This translates into CASSTERNNEQFF.

The V gene is TRBV15, the J gene TRBJ2-7, with D perhaps matching TRBD2 (6 bases). V dropped 1 base and J dropped 3 bases, with 10 bases sitting between them. The length of the CDR3 is 14 residues. Per germline, CDR1 LNHNV and CDR2 YYDKDF (reference sequence). This CDR3 reads CATSRAGLNYEQYF. The DNA for the CDR3 is TGTGCCACCAGCAGAGCGGGACTGAACTACGAGCAGTACTTC.

This clone was seen once. CDR3 coding DNA: TGTGCCAGCAGCCAAGAACGACTAGCGGAGTACAATGAGCAGTTCTTC. Protein: CASSQERLAEYNEQFF. The chain employs TRBV3-1 (or the pseudogene TRBV3-2) and TRBJ2-1; the match to TRBD2 covers 9 bases. CDR1 LGHDT and CDR2 YNNKEL come from the germline V gene (reference sequence). With V trimmed by 0 bases and J by 4 bases, 4 bases remained unmatched. The CDR3 has 16 residues.

The chain has TRBV6-5 and TRBJ2-7; D unclear. With 6 bases removed from V and 3 bases from J, the gap between germline ends came to 6 bases. The CDR3 contains 11 residues. Germline CDR1 and CDR2: MNHEY and SVGAGI. This chain's CDR3 is CASREIYEQYF. The CDR3 region has the DNA TGTGCCAGCAGGGAGATCTACGAGCAGTACTTC.

The chain is built from TRBV5-1 and TRBJ2-7; no firm D call. The V and J ends lost 2 bases and 3 bases respectively, with 9 bases between them. The CDR3 totals 13 residues. CDR1 is SGHRS, CDR2 YFSETQ, per germline. The CDR3 DNA sequence: TGCGCCAGCAGCTTAGCAGGTCACTACGAGCAGTACTTC. Residues: CASSLAGHYEQYF. The variable domain in full, completed from reference TRBV5-1 and TRBJ2-7, reads KAGVTQTPRYLIKTRGQQVTLSCSPISGHRSVSWYQQTPGQGLQFLFEYFSETQRNKGNFPGRFSGRQFSNSRSEMNVSTLELGDSALYLCASSLAGHYEQYFGPGTRLTVT.

The chain joins TRBV28 to TRBJ2-7; 8 bases agree with TRBD2. Trimming at V came to 6 bases and at J to 4 bases, leaving 5 bases not matched to a gene. There are 13 residues in the CDR3. Germline V gene data show CDR1 as MDHEN and CDR2 as SYDVKM. The DNA of the CDR3 is TGTGCCAGCAGGTCCCCGGGGGGGTACGAGCAGTACTTC. Translating gives CASRSPGGYEQYF.

The chain links TRBV5-5 to TRBJ1-1; possible D gene TRBD1, 5 bases. The CDR3 contains 15 residues. Per germline, CDR1 SGHKS and CDR2 YYEKEE (reference sequence). V was shortened by 4 bases and J by 3 bases, with 16 bases between the two germline ends. The CDR3: CASSPDSTEYTEAFF. CDR3 in DNA: TGTGCCAGCAGCCCAGATTCGACAGAATACACTGAAGCTTTCTTT. The full variable domain, rest sourced from reference TRBV5-5 and TRBJ1-1, is DAGVTQSPTHLIKTRGQQVTLRCSPISGHKSVSWYQQVLGQGPQFIFQYYEKEERGRGNFPDRFSARQFPNYSSELNVNALLLGDSALYLCASSPDSTEYTEAFFGQGTRLTVV.

J is TRBJ2-1 and V is TRBV18; 7 bases agree with TRBD2. V lost 3 bases and J lost 5; bases outside the gene matches: 7. Germline V gene sequence: CDR1 KGHSH, CDR2 LQKENI. CDR3 size: 15 residues. The CDR3 spells CASSPGLAGDNEQFF. CDR3 DNA sequence: TGTGCCAGCTCACCCGGTTTGGCGGGAGACAATGAGCAGTTCTTC.

This chain connects TRBV7-3 to TRBJ2-6; 10 nucleotides agree with TRBD1. The CDR3 runs to 20 residues. Germline lookup yields CDR1 SGHTA and CDR2 FQGTGA. The V gene end was trimmed by 4 bases and the J gene end by 0 bases; junction bases not matched to a gene: 12. The CDR3 DNA follows: TGTGCCAGCAGCTCCCGACAGGGGGCCGCCCCGTACTCTGGGGCCAACGTCCTGACTTTC. Protein sequence: CASSSRQGAAPYSGANVLTF.

In this sample, this clone turned up a few times. CDR3 sequence: CASSESSSPSGLHGYTF. The CDR3 region has the DNA TGTGCCAGCAGTGAATCTTCCAGCCCGTCGGGACTTCATGGCTACACCTTC. This rearrangement joins TRBV6-1 to TRBJ1-2; a possible D gene is TRBD1 (5 bases). Germline loops: CDR1 MNHNS, CDR2 SASEGT. This CDR3 comprises 17 residues. V dropped 2 bases and J dropped 6 bases, with 22 bases sitting between them.

V and J are TRBV28 and TRBJ2-1; 7 nucleotides agree with TRBD1. With 4 bases clipped from V and 8 bases from J, the junction kept 5 bases outside the gene matches. CDR3 length: 13 residues. CDR1 and CDR2 (germline): MDHEN, SYDVKM. The CDR3 DNA sequence: TGTGCCAGCAGTTCGACAGGGCCCGATGAGCAGTTCTTC. This sequence encodes CASSSTGPDEQFF.

This chain joins TRBV5-1 and TRBJ1-4; no reliable D call. CDR3 length: 14 residues. The V gene lost 0 bases and the J gene lost 7 bases, with 10 bases spanning the gap. Germline-derived CDR1 and CDR2 are SGHRS and YFSETQ. The CDR3 DNA follows: TGCGCCAGCAGCTTGGGGAGATTAAGTGAAAAACTGTTTTTT. Its translation: CASSLGRLSEKLFF. The complete variable domain, with remaining parts taken from reference TRBV5-1 and TRBJ1-4, reads KAGVTQTPRYLIKTRGQQVTLSCSPISGHRSVSWYQQTPGQGLQFLFEYFSETQRNKGNFPGRFSGRQFSNSRSEMNVSTLELGDSALYLCASSLGRLSEKLFFGSGTQLSVL.

The chain joins TRBV27 to TRBJ1-4; possibly TRBD1 for D (6 bases). V lost 1 base and J lost 0, with 9 bases in between. The CDR3 length is 16 residues. Germline V gene lookup returns CDR1 MNHEY and CDR2 SMNVEV (reference sequence). Here the CDR3 DNA reads TGTGCCAGCAGTTTATTGGGGGCCGCAACTAATGAAAAACTGTTTTTT. Amino acid sequence: CASSLLGAATNEKLFF.

J is TRBJ1-1 and V is TRBV28; 8 bases fit TRBD1. V lost 5 bases and J lost 2; bases outside the gene matches: 13. The CDR3 loop spans 17 amino acids. From germline, CDR1 is MDHEN and CDR2 SYDVKM. CDR3 sequence (DNA): TGTGCCAGCAGTCGTACGCAGGGGGCAATTCTCAACACTGAAGCTTTCTTT. This gives the protein CASSRTQGAILNTEAFF.

The rearrangement links TRBV18 to TRBJ2-7; TRBD1 aligns across 9 bases. The J segment lost 7 bases and the V segment lost 2 bases, leaving 9 bases of the junction unmatched. This CDR3 is 15 amino acids long. Germline V lookup: CDR1 KGHSH, CDR2 LQKENI. The CDR3 loop reads CASSPGLDRGIEQYF. The CDR3 nucleotides read TGTGCCAGCTCACCAGGGTTGGACAGGGGCATAGAGCAGTACTTC.

The chain combines TRBV28 with TRBJ2-1, with TRBD2 identical over 8 bases. CDR1 MDHEN and CDR2 SYDVKM come from the germline V gene. The CDR3 totals 16 residues. With V trimmed by 4 bases and J by 2 bases, 7 bases remained unmatched. CDR3 in DNA: TGTGCCAGCAGTTCATCCGCGGGAGGCACCTACAATGAGCAGTTCTTC. It yields the protein CASSSSAGGTYNEQFF.

The CDR3 nucleotides read TGTGCCAGCAGCCCAACGGAGGGACTAGCGGACACAGATACGCAGTATTTT. Translation gives CASSPTEGLADTDTQYF. V usage is TRBV5-4 and J usage is TRBJ2-3; 11 bases fit TRBD2. CDR3 size: 17 residues. CDR1 is SGHNT and CDR2 is YYREEE in the germline V gene (reference sequence). Trimming cost V 4 bases and J 2 bases; bases outside gene matches: 9.

The chain uses TRBV6-2 or TRBV6-3 and TRBJ2-2, with 9 bases that match TRBD2. CDR1 MNHEY and CDR2 SVGEGT come from the germline V gene. This CDR3 comprises 18 residues. Trimming took 0 bases from V and 7 from J; bases not matched to a gene: 12. CDR3 loop: CASSYSPFSGGPVGELFF. In nucleotides, the CDR3 is TGTGCCAGCAGTTACTCTCCGTTCAGCGGGGGGCCAGTCGGGGAGCTGTTTTTT.

This chain uses TRBV24-1 with TRBJ2-3; D might be TRBD2 (5 bases). The CDR3 has 16 amino acids. Germline V gene data show CDR1 as KGHDR and CDR2 as SFDVKD. The ends were cut back, 1 base at V and 1 base at J, with 11 bases in the middle. CDR3 in DNA: TGTGCCACCAGTGATTTAGTGTTCGGGGGCACAGATACGCAGTATTTT. This translates into CATSDLVFGGTDTQYF.

V gene TRBV30 combines with J gene TRBJ1-5; D not certain. The CDR3 length is 14 residues. CDR1 GTSNPN and CDR2 SVGIG come from the germline V gene (reference sequence). Trimming pared 4 bases from V and 5 bases from J, leaving 15 bases between. The CDR3 bases are TGTGCCTGGACACCAGCGGGTCCAGATCAGCCCCAGCATTTT. This encodes CAWTPAGPDQPQHF.

This clone was seen just once. V gene TRBV2 combines with J gene TRBJ2-5; 8 nucleotides line up with TRBD1. CDR1 and CDR2 (germline): SNHLY, FYNNEI. This CDR3 contains 13 residues. V dropped 7 bases and J dropped 5; count of bases not matched to a gene: 6. CDR3: CASISRGRETQYF. The DNA for the CDR3 is TGTGCCAGCATTAGCAGGGGGCGGGAGACCCAGTACTTC.

This rearrangement joins TRBV28 to TRBJ2-7; 11 nucleotides agree with TRBD1. CDR3 length: 15 amino acids. Germline V gene data show CDR1 as MDHEN and CDR2 as SYDVKM. V trimming: 3 bases; J trimming: 3 bases; junction bases outside the gene matches: 4. The DNA of the CDR3 is TGTGCCAGCAGTTTTACCGGGACAGGGGGCTACGAGCAGTACTTC. It codes for CASSFTGTGGYEQYF.

V gene TRBV4-1 combines with J gene TRBJ1-5; D is unresolved. V was pared by 0 bases and J by 2 bases, with 14 bases between. The CDR3 is 17 amino acids. Germline loops: CDR1 MGHRA, CDR2 YSYEKL. The CDR3 region is CASSQDRFGRRNQPQHF. DNA of the CDR3: TGCGCCAGCAGCCAAGATCGATTCGGGAGGCGCAATCAGCCCCAGCATTTT.

This chain connects TRBV5-4 to TRBJ2-1; TRBD1 matches at 8 bases. The junction had 8 bases not matched to a gene; V was cut back by 4 bases and J by 2 bases. Germline V CDR1 and CDR2: SGHNT, YYREEE (reference sequence). CDR3 length equals 16 residues. CDR3 nucleotide sequence: TGTGCCAGCAGCCTCGCCGGGACAGGACCCTACAATGAGCAGTTCTTC. The encoded protein is CASSLAGTGPYNEQFF.

V gene TRBV7-9 combines with J gene TRBJ2-1; unclear D gene. V lost 0 bases, J lost 4 bases, and 4 bases lay in between. Germline lookup yields CDR1 SEHNR and CDR2 FQNEAQ (reference sequence). This CDR3 is built from 13 residues. The CDR3 DNA follows: TGTGCCAGCAGCTTAGCTGAGTACAATGAGCAGTTCTTC. Encoded protein: CASSLAEYNEQFF.